This T cell receptor (beta chain) was recovered during a study of T-cell reconstitution after alpha-beta-depleted transplantation in children. Overall study findings and caveats: Surviving thymic progenitors and recipient T cells were the source of high TCRbeta diversity at day 60 in some patients. By one year post-transplant, T-cell counts and diversity largely arose from T cells that were newly produced. Expanded graft clones, several hundred of them, were reportedly the source of alpha-beta T cells about two months after transplant.

Trimming cost V 3 bases and J 1 base, with 19 bases left between them. Germline V gives CDR1 ENHRY, CDR2 SYGVKD. This CDR3 contains 18 residues. This clonotype has a count of ten or more. The antigen remains unidentified. TCRbeta library construction was performed incorporating unique molecular identifiers. TCRdb used MiXCR to reprocess the PCR reads, holding one entry per CDR3 protein. The profile shows tens of thousands of distinct CDR3 sequences, 6.4% of them singletons. This sample comprised peripheral blood, obtained 60 days after TCRalphabeta/CD19-depleted stem cell transplant. The origin of this receptor is a child under two years old who had a stem cell transplant for acute myeloid leukemia, so the T cells may come from the graft donor. The chain couples TRBV10-3 to TRBJ1-5; perhaps TRBD1 as D (6 bases). CDR3 in DNA: TGTGCCATCAGTGAATACTTTACAGGGAAGGGGAGCAATCAGCCCCAGCATTTT. The encoded protein is CAISEYFTGKGSNQPQHF.